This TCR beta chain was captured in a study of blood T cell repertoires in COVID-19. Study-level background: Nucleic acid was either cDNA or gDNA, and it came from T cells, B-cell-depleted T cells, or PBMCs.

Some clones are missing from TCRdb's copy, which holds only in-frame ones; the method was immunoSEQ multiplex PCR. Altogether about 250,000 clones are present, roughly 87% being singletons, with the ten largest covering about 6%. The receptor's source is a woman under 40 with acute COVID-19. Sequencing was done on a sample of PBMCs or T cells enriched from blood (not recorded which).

The CDR3 loop reads CASSGVGSGSGSYNEQFF. The CDR3 coding sequence is TGTGCCAGCAGCGGCGTTGGGAGCGGGAGTGGATCCTACAATGAGCAGTTCTTC. The chain joins TRBV5-6 to TRBJ2-1; 8 nucleotides match TRBD2. V gave up 4 bases and J gave up 1 base; unmatched junction bases: 13. The CDR3 has 18 residues. The germline V gene encodes CDR1 SGHDT and CDR2 YYEEEE.